Described below is a single T cell receptor (beta chain) sequence and its context. Its matching antigen is unknown. This entry belongs to a study of monozygotic twins with cystic fibrosis. Study overall: Three micrograms of fragmented DNA underwent roughly 15 PCR cycles for library preparation.

Sequencing was performed with immunoSEQ multiplex PCR; in TCRdb, only in-frame clones are kept and a portion is missing. This table holds about 14,000 clones, roughly 91% found once. The V gene's germline CDR1 is MNHNS and CDR2 SASEGT. The germline V and J ends were trimmed by 0 bases and 11 bases, with 10 bases remaining between them. The CDR3 length is 12 residues. Study-wide results and limits: Clonality was generally low (median approximately 0.0094), higher in the most severe patients. Age, concordance and disease severity did not associate with shared CDR3 numbers. In 13 of 16 pairs, V gene usage was closest to the co-twin's.

The sequencing sample was made of blood. The chain carries TRBV6-1 and TRBJ1-1; D gene ambiguous. This clonotype was obtained from a girl aged 2-10 years with cystic fibrosis. In DNA form, the CDR3 reads TGTGCCAGCAGTGAAGCTAGGACCCGGGCTTTCTTT. The encoded protein is CASSEARTRAFF.